Shown below are 17 T cell receptor beta chains from a single sample sequenced in a study of early stage breast cancer tumors. Profiling relied on immunoSEQ multiplex PCR, and the TCRdb table lists in-frame clones only, not all of them. This table holds approximately 31,000 clones, almost 75% found once. Sequenced sample: breast tumor tissue. The receptors stem from a young adult with breast cancer.

This chain connects TRBV5-8 to TRBJ1-5; 7 bases agree with TRBD1. Trimming removed 3 bases from V and 3 bases from J; junction bases left unmatched: 6. The CDR3 sequence is 15 residues long. Germline CDR1 is SGHTS and CDR2 is YDEGEE. In nucleotides, the CDR3 is TGTGCCAGCAGCTCCGGGGACAGATACAATCAGCCCCAGCATTTT. As protein: CASSSGDRYNQPQHF.

The gene calls are TRBV15 and TRBJ2-7, with a tentative D call TRBD2 (6 bases). The ends were cut back, 0 bases at V and 5 bases at J, with 14 bases in the middle. Germline V gene lookup returns CDR1 LNHNV and CDR2 YYDKDF (reference sequence). The CDR3 is 15 amino acids. The CDR3 DNA reads TGTGCCACCAGCAGAGATAAACTAGCTATAAACGAGCAGTACTTC. This encodes CATSRDKLAINEQYF.

The rearrangement joins TRBV20-1 to TRBJ2-7; D remains ambiguous. This CDR3 is 10 amino acids long. The ends were cut back, 7 bases at V and 5 bases at J, with 9 bases in the middle. The germline V gene has CDR1 DFQATT and CDR2 SNEGSKA (reference sequence). The CDR3 sequence: CSEGSDEQYF. For the CDR3, the DNA is TGCAGTGAGGGTTCGGACGAGCAGTACTTC.

This clone has more than one count but fewer than ten. The chain joins TRBV7-3 to TRBJ1-2; weak D call: TRBD1 (5 bases). V gave up 8 bases and J gave up 0 bases, with 13 bases separating them. CDR1 is SGHTA, CDR2 FQGTGA, per germline. The length of the CDR3 is 14 residues. The DNA for the CDR3 is TGTGCCAGCGGTACAGGTTTAGCTAACTATGGCTACACCTTC. It yields the protein CASGTGLANYGYTF.

Only one count was recorded for this clone. The rearrangement links TRBV6-1 to TRBJ2-1; 12 bases match TRBD2. CDR1 and CDR2 (germline): MNHNS, SASEGT. The CDR3 has 15 residues. The V segment lost 7 bases and the J segment 4 bases; nucleotides outside the gene matches: 5. CDR3 sequence reads: CASTEGLAGYNEQFF. CDR3 coding DNA: TGTGCCAGCACCGAAGGACTAGCGGGATACAATGAGCAGTTCTTC.

V usage is TRBV9 and J usage is TRBJ2-1; D is unresolved. The CDR3 is 13 residues long. Germline CDR1 reads SGDLS; CDR2 reads YYNGEE. The V end lost 2 bases, the J end lost 3 bases, and 6 bases lay between the germline ends. This CDR3 reads CASSVQDYNEQFF. For the CDR3, the DNA is TGTGCCAGCAGCGTGCAAGACTACAATGAGCAGTTCTTC.

The rearrangement joins TRBV19 to TRBJ2-3, with 7 bases that match TRBD1. Trimming at V came to 3 bases and at J to 3 bases, leaving 12 bases not matched to a gene. Germline V gene data show CDR1 as LNHDA and CDR2 as SQIVND (reference sequence). The CDR3 loop spans 17 amino acids. The chain's CDR3 is CASSIGRQGTPTDTQYF. The CDR3 region has the DNA TGTGCCAGTAGTATTGGGCGACAGGGAACACCAACAGATACGCAGTATTTT.

The chain employs TRBV5-8 and TRBJ2-7; TRBD1 matches at 7 bases. Unmatched junction bases numbered 8, after V lost 3 bases and J lost 2 bases. The CDR3 covers 15 residues. Germline lookup yields CDR1 SGHTS and CDR2 YDEGEE. Written as DNA, the CDR3 is TGTGCCAGCAGCTCTTACAGGGGATACGCCTACGAGCAGTACTTC. Translation gives CASSSYRGYAYEQYF.

V and J are TRBV27 and TRBJ2-6; D is ambiguous. The CDR3 is made up of 13 amino acids. V lost 6 bases to trimming and J lost 0 bases, with 3 bases between them. Germline CDR1 and CDR2: MNHEY and SMNVEV (reference sequence). The CDR3 loop reads CASSLSGANVLTF. The CDR3 nucleotides are TGTGCCAGCAGCCTCTCTGGGGCCAACGTCCTGACTTTC.

The V gene is TRBV7-3, the J gene TRBJ2-2; D unclear. Trimming removed 1 base from V and 7 bases from J, with 7 bases in between. Germline V CDR1 and CDR2: SGHTA, FQGTGA. The CDR3 covers 13 residues. This chain's CDR3 is CASSLNSNGELFF. Here the CDR3 DNA reads TGTGCCAGCAGCTTAAACTCGAACGGGGAGCTGTTTTTT.

This clone was counted only a few times. The V call is TRBV6-5, the J call TRBJ2-7; 7 bases fit TRBD1. CDR3 length: 15 amino acids. The junction had 5 bases not matched to a gene; V was cut back by 0 bases and J by 3 bases. Per the germline V gene, CDR1 is MNHEY and CDR2 is SVGAGI. The DNA for the CDR3 is TGTGCCAGCAGTTACTCGACAGGGTCCGACTACGAGCAGTACTTC. Translated, it gives CASSYSTGSDYEQYF.

V is TRBV19 and J is TRBJ2-5, with TRBD1 identical over 8 bases. CDR1 LNHDA and CDR2 SQIVND come from the germline V gene (reference sequence). V gave up 4 bases and J gave up 5 bases; unmatched junction bases: 12. The CDR3 is made up of 16 amino acids. The CDR3 spells CASSTRTGGEGETQYF. CDR3 coding DNA: TGTGCCAGTAGTACTCGTACAGGGGGTGAGGGGGAGACCCAGTACTTC.

The chain is built from TRBV27 and TRBJ1-1; 10 bases fit TRBD1. V was clipped by 4 bases and J by 4 bases; unmatched bases: 0. CDR1 and CDR2 (germline): MNHEY, SMNVEV (reference sequence). The CDR3 consists of 13 residues. CDR3 residues: CASSWDRGTEAFF. The CDR3 region has the DNA TGTGCCAGCAGTTGGGACAGGGGCACTGAAGCTTTCTTT.

V and J are TRBV5-1 and TRBJ2-1; TRBD2 aligns across 9 bases. This CDR3 region has 16 residues. Trimming cost V 2 bases and J 0 bases; bases outside gene matches: 3. Germline assignment: CDR1 SGHRS and CDR2 YFSETQ. The CDR3 DNA sequence: TGCGCCAGCAGCTTCCCTAGCGGGATCTCCTACAATGAGCAGTTCTTC. It translates to CASSFPSGISYNEQFF.

The rearrangement joins TRBV15 to TRBJ2-3; D unclear. V dropped 0 bases and J dropped 2 bases, with 15 bases sitting between them. This CDR3 region has 17 residues. CDR1 and CDR2 (germline): LNHNV, YYDKDF (reference sequence). The CDR3 nucleotides are TGTGCCACCAGCAGAGATATAGATAACAGAGACACAGATACGCAGTATTTT. This translates into CATSRDIDNRDTDTQYF.

This clone was observed a few times. This sequence joins TRBV4-3 and TRBJ2-5; 9 bases match TRBD2. The CDR3 has 16 residues. The trim removed 0 bases at V and 5 bases at J, leaving 7 bases unmatched. Per germline, CDR1 LGHNA and CDR2 YSLEER. The CDR3 coding sequence is TGCGCCAGCAGCCAAGAGCGTAGGCGGGAGGGCGAGACCCAGTACTTC. Translation gives CASSQERRREGETQYF.

The rearrangement joins TRBV14 to TRBJ2-3; 14 bases line up with TRBD2. The length of the CDR3 is 17 residues. V was clipped by 2 bases and J by 6 bases; unmatched bases: 7. The germline V gene has CDR1 SGHDN and CDR2 FVKESK. The CDR3, as DNA: TGTGCCAGCAGCCAATCCAGACTAGCGGGAGGGCTGGATACGCAGTATTTT. Translated: CASSQSRLAGGLDTQYF.